The 27 T cell receptor beta chains given below trace back to one sample, sequenced in a study of cytomegalovirus exposure and HLA in healthy donors. Amplification used 60 Vbeta primers and 13 Jbeta primers. This table comes from immunoSEQ multiplex PCR, and its TCRdb copy is limited to in-frame clones, with some not included. Among more than 95,000 clones listed, 60% to 85% were seen once. Source material: PBMCs. These receptors all stem from a woman aged 18 to 35 in good health and CMV-seronegative.

This clone is categorized as medium-sized (0.01 to 0.1%). The chain joins TRBV6-6 to TRBJ1-2; 7 bases line up with TRBD1. The junction had 9 bases not matched to a gene; V was cut back by 6 bases and J by 8 bases. Germline CDR1 MNHNY, CDR2 SVGAGI (reference sequence). There are 13 residues in the CDR3. Written as DNA, the CDR3 is TGTGCCAGCAGCCGAGGGACAGCCTTGGGCTACACCTTC. This translates into CASSRGTALGYTF.

This sequence joins TRBV7-9 and TRBJ1-2; 7 bases agree with TRBD1. The CDR3 spans 15 residues. The germline V gene encodes CDR1 SEHNR and CDR2 FQNEAQ (reference sequence). J lost 2 bases, V lost 5 bases, and 8 bases had no gene match. Here the CDR3 DNA reads TGTGCCAGCAGCCCCGACAAGGGGGCGAACTATGGCTACACCTTC. Its protein product is CASSPDKGANYGYTF. The full variable domain, its missing parts supplied by reference TRBV7-9 and TRBJ1-2, is DTGVSQNPRHKITKRGQNVTFRCDPISEHNRLYWYRQTLGQGPEFLTYFQNEAQLEKSRLLSDRFSAERPKGSFSTLEIQRTEQGDSAMYLCASSPDKGANYGYTFGSGTRLTVV.

The CDR3 region is CASSRQGTSYEQYF. CDR3 DNA: TGTGCCAGTAGTAGGCAGGGAACCTCCTACGAGCAGTACTTC. J is TRBJ2-7 and V is TRBV19; possible D gene TRBD1, 5 bases. The germline V and J ends were trimmed by 4 bases and 0 bases, with 10 bases remaining between them. There are 14 residues in the CDR3. Looked up from germline, CDR1 is LNHDA and CDR2 is SQIVND (reference sequence).

About this clone: Germline and junction disagree at one end, which may indicate a read error. The chain couples TRBV5-1 to TRBJ1-1; D is unresolved. Germline V CDR1 and CDR2: SGHRS, YFSETQ. CDR3 length equals 12 residues. The CDR3 DNA is TGCGCCAGCGAGGGAGAGAGTACTATTACGGTCTTT. It codes for CASEGESTITVF. Based on the CDR3 plus reference TRBV5-1 and TRBJ1-1, the full variable domain is KAGVTQTPRYLIKTRGQQVTLSCSPISGHRSVSWYQQTPGQGLQFLFEYFSETQRNKGNFPGRFSGRQFSNSRSEMNVSTLELGDSALYLCASEGESTITVFGQGTRLTVV.

CDR3 amino acids: CASSLAPTAGVLEQYF. DNA of the CDR3: TGTGCCAGCAGCTTGGCCCCAACAGCGGGGGTTCTTGAGCAGTACTTC. The rearrangement links TRBV5-4 to TRBJ2-7; 8 bases are a match to TRBD2. The CDR3 covers 16 residues. With 0 bases clipped from V and 7 bases from J, the junction kept 12 bases outside the gene matches. CDR1 and CDR2 (germline): SGHNT, YYREEE (reference sequence). The full variable domain, rest sourced from reference TRBV5-4 and TRBJ2-7, is ETGVTQSPTHLIKTRGQQVTLRCSSQSGHNTVSWYQQALGQGPQFIFQYYREEENGRGNFPPRFSGLQFPNYSSELNVNALELDDSALYLCASSLAPTAGVLEQYFGPGTRLTVT.

The V gene is TRBV19, the J gene TRBJ2-7; 10 bases align to TRBD2. V was pared by 6 bases and J by 3 bases, with 5 bases of the junction left unmatched. The CDR3 is made up of 14 amino acids. Germline CDR1 reads LNHDA; CDR2 reads SQIVND (reference sequence). The CDR3 region has the DNA TGTGCCAGTAGGCGGACTAGCGGTGGCTACGAGCAGTACTTC. Residues: CASRRTSGGYEQYF. Full variable domain (outside the CDR3, taken from reference TRBV19 and TRBJ2-7): DGGITQSPKYLFRKEGQNVTLSCEQNLNHDAMYWYRQDPGQGLRLIYYSQIVNDFQKGDIAEGYSVSREKKESFPLTVTSAQKNPTAFYLCASRRTSGGYEQYFGPGTRLTVT.

This rearrangement joins TRBV5-1 to TRBJ2-5; 10 positions agree with TRBD1. Trimming cost V 8 bases and J 2 bases; bases outside gene matches: 6. CDR1 and CDR2 from the germline V gene are SGHRS and YFSETQ. CDR3 length: 14 residues. In nucleotides, the CDR3 is TGCGCCAGTAATGGACAGGGGGAACAAGAGACCCAGTACTTC. Amino acid sequence: CASNGQGEQETQYF.

V and J are TRBV6-1 and TRBJ2-6; TRBD2 might be the D (6 bases). CDR1 and CDR2 (germline): MNHNS, SASEGT. V gave up 9 bases and J gave up 2 bases, with 14 bases separating them. The CDR3 is made up of 15 amino acids. The CDR3: CASDWGVPGANVLTF. As DNA, the CDR3 is TGTGCCAGTGACTGGGGGGTTCCTGGGGCCAACGTCCTGACTTTC.

The rearrangement links TRBV7-2 to TRBJ2-1; 8 positions agree with TRBD2. This CDR3 comprises 16 residues. Germline CDR1 and CDR2: SGHTA and FQGNSA. Unmatched junction bases numbered 8, after V lost 3 bases and J lost 4 bases. The CDR3 loop reads CASSLRRGGFYNEQFF. Here the CDR3 DNA reads TGTGCCAGCAGCTTGCGACGCGGGGGGTTTTACAATGAGCAGTTCTTC.

This chain joins TRBV19 and TRBJ1-1; TRBD1 matches 8 bases. The ends lost 5 bases at V and 6 bases at J; junction bases unmatched: 11. The CDR3 length is 15 residues. Germline V gives CDR1 LNHDA, CDR2 SQIVND (reference sequence). Here the CDR3 reads CASSSQGAIRSEAFF. CDR3 sequence (DNA): TGTGCCAGTAGTTCGCAGGGGGCTATAAGGTCTGAAGCTTTCTTT.

The rearrangement links TRBV7-9 to TRBJ1-3; perhaps TRBD1 as D (5 bases). The ends were cut back, 4 bases at V and 4 bases at J, with 8 bases in the middle. Germline loops: CDR1 SEHNR, CDR2 FQNEAQ (reference sequence). CDR3 size: 13 residues. The CDR3 region is CASSSSGGNTIYF. CDR3 DNA: TGTGCCAGCAGCTCCTCAGGGGGAAACACCATATATTTT. Looking up the rest from reference TRBV7-9 and TRBJ1-3 gives the full variable domain: DTGVSQNPRHKITKRGQNVTFRCDPISEHNRLYWYRQTLGQGPEFLTYFQNEAQLEKSRLLSDRFSAERPKGSFSTLEIQRTEQGDSAMYLCASSSSGGNTIYFGEGSWLTVV.

The chain uses TRBV28 and TRBJ1-5, with TRBD1 matching over 7 bases. This CDR3 has 15 amino acids. CDR1 and CDR2 (germline): MDHEN, SYDVKM. The J segment lost 4 bases and the V segment lost 4 bases, leaving 7 bases of the junction unmatched. CDR3 loop: CASSSPTGRNQPQHF. DNA of the CDR3: TGTGCCAGCAGTTCGCCGACAGGGAGAAATCAGCCCCAGCATTTT.

The genes are TRBV7-9 and TRBJ2-3; TRBD2 matches at 14 bases. CDR1 is SEHNR and CDR2 is FQNEAQ in the germline V gene (reference sequence). The CDR3 length is 16 residues. The J segment lost 2 bases and the V segment lost 4 bases, leaving 2 bases of the junction unmatched. CDR3 DNA sequence: TGTGCCAGCAGCTGGACTAGCGGGGGGTTCACAGATACGCAGTATTTT. Protein product: CASSWTSGGFTDTQYF.

CDR3 DNA sequence: TGTGCCAGCAGCCCGGGAGTACCGAACACTGAAGCTTTCTTT. Translated: CASSPGVPNTEAFF. This rearrangement joins TRBV6-5 to TRBJ1-1; no clear D gene. Trimming removed 6 bases at V and 1 base at J, with 12 bases between. CDR1 and CDR2 (germline): MNHEY, SVGAGI. The CDR3 contains 14 residues.

This clone occurred once. V is TRBV13 and J is TRBJ2-7; 10 nucleotides align to TRBD2. This CDR3 spans 16 amino acids. J lost 1 base, V lost 4 bases, and 7 bases had no gene match. In germline, CDR1 is PRHDT, CDR2 FYEKMQ (reference sequence). The CDR3 DNA reads TGTGCCAGCAGCTCCACCCTGACTAGCGGGTCCTACGAGCAGTACTTC. It yields the protein CASSSTLTSGSYEQYF.

The chain uses TRBV20-1 and TRBJ2-7; no clear D. This CDR3 region has 11 residues. Germline CDR1 reads DFQATT; CDR2 reads SNEGSKA (reference sequence). With 2 bases removed from V and 2 bases from J, the gap between germline ends came to 4 bases. The CDR3 region is CSARQTYEQYF. CDR3 coding DNA: TGCAGTGCTAGACAGACCTACGAGCAGTACTTC.

This chain uses TRBV6-6 with TRBJ2-1, with D tentatively TRBD2 (6 bases). From germline, CDR1 is MNHNY and CDR2 SVGAGI (reference sequence). This CDR3 has 14 amino acids. Trimming cost V 6 bases and J 9 bases, with 18 bases left between them. The CDR3 sequence is CASSMASGGVEQFF. The CDR3 nucleotides are TGTGCCAGCAGCATGGCATCCGGCGGGGTTGAGCAGTTCTTC.

This clone has a handful of counts. V usage is TRBV19 and J usage is TRBJ2-7; 7 nucleotides agree with TRBD1. Germline V gives CDR1 LNHDA, CDR2 SQIVND (reference sequence). The CDR3 consists of 14 residues. Germline trimming cut 1 base from V and 3 bases from J; bases unmatched to any gene: 3. CDR3 coding DNA: TGTGCCAGTAGTATAGGGGGACAGTTCTACGAGCAGTACTTC. Protein sequence: CASSIGGQFYEQYF.

The chain combines TRBV7-2 with TRBJ2-3; 11 nucleotides match TRBD2. The J segment lost 2 bases and the V segment lost 5 bases, leaving 3 bases of the junction unmatched. The CDR3 covers 15 residues. CDR1 and CDR2 from the germline V gene are SGHTA and FQGNSA. CDR3 nucleotide sequence: TGTGCCAGCAGCCTTAGCGGGGGGGCCACAGATACGCAGTATTTT. Translated, it gives CASSLSGGATDTQYF.

This clone appeared a single time. The V and J genes are TRBV2 and TRBJ1-2, with D possibly TRBD1 on 5 matching bases. Germline V CDR1 and CDR2: SNHLY, FYNNEI. The V and J ends lost 2 bases and 8 bases respectively, with 9 bases between them. This CDR3 has 12 residues. CDR3: CASSESGRGYTF. DNA of the CDR3: TGTGCCAGCAGTGAATCAGGGCGCGGCTACACCTTC. The full variable domain, with the rest looked up from reference TRBV2 and TRBJ1-2, is EPEVTQTPSHQVTQMGQEVILRCVPISNHLYFYWYRQILGQKVEFLVSFYNNEISEKSEIFDDQFSVERPDGSNFTLKIRSTKLEDSAMYFCASSESGRGYTFGSGTRLTVV.

The V call is TRBV4-1, the J call TRBJ2-7; 11 bases map to TRBD2. CDR3 length equals 15 residues. V shed 1 base and J 4 bases; nucleotides not matched to a gene: 3. Germline CDR1 is MGHRA and CDR2 is YSYEKL. The CDR3 DNA follows: TGCGCCAGCAGCCAAGCTACTAGCGGGGGTTACGAGCAGTACTTC. It encodes CASSQATSGGYEQYF.

The CDR3 spells CASQNQGNTEAFF. DNA of the CDR3: TGCGCCAGCCAAAATCAGGGTAACACTGAAGCTTTCTTT. The V and J genes are TRBV5-1 and TRBJ1-1, with a tentative D call TRBD1 (5 bases). Germline V gives CDR1 SGHRS, CDR2 YFSETQ. There are 13 residues in the CDR3. The V end was cut by 7 bases, the J end by 2 bases, with 12 bases between.

This clone was counted only a few times. V and J are TRBV28 and TRBJ1-6; 12 bases line up with TRBD1. This CDR3 comprises 19 residues. Germline V gene sequence: CDR1 MDHEN, CDR2 SYDVKM. V trimming: 6 bases; J trimming: 2 bases; junction bases outside the gene matches: 11. The chain's CDR3 is CASSPGTGGQWTYNSPLHF. The DNA for the CDR3 is TGTGCCAGCAGCCCCGGGACAGGGGGCCAATGGACCTATAATTCACCCCTCCACTTT.

This clone has just a few counts. The V call is TRBV11-3, the J call TRBJ2-2; D is uncertain. Germline values: CDR1 SGHNT, CDR2 YENEEA. Trimming removed 4 bases from V and 3 bases from J, with 6 bases in between. This CDR3 spans 13 amino acids. CDR3 sequence reads: CASSSQYTGELFF. The CDR3 nucleotides are TGTGCCAGCAGCTCACAATACACCGGGGAGCTGTTTTTT.

V gene TRBV6-5 combines with J gene TRBJ2-7, with TRBD1 identical over 8 bases. The germline CDR1 and CDR2 sequences are MNHEY and SVGAGI. CDR3 length: 15 amino acids. Germline trimming cut 5 bases from V and 0 bases from J; bases unmatched to any gene: 6. DNA of the CDR3: TGTGCCAGCAGTGCGACAGGGGATAGCTCCTACGAGCAGTACTTC. It yields the protein CASSATGDSSYEQYF.

The chain uses TRBV7-2 and TRBJ1-1, with 7 bases fitting TRBD1. Germline V gene data show CDR1 as SGHTA and CDR2 as FQGNSA. The junction had 9 bases not matched to a gene; V was cut back by 5 bases and J by 0 bases. This CDR3 has 16 residues. The CDR3 region has the DNA TGTGCCAGCAGCACGAAGACAGGGACATTGAACACTGAAGCTTTCTTT. Encoded protein: CASSTKTGTLNTEAFF.

V usage is TRBV7-9 and J usage is TRBJ2-5; D is unclear. The CDR3 consists of 14 residues. The V gene's germline CDR1 is SEHNR and CDR2 FQNEAQ (reference sequence). Trimming removed 2 bases at V and 5 bases at J, with 12 bases between. The CDR3 bases are TGTGCCAGCAGCTTAATGCACAGAATCGAGACCCAGTACTTC. This gives the protein CASSLMHRIETQYF. Variable domain in full (rest from reference TRBV7-9 and TRBJ2-5): DTGVSQNPRHKITKRGQNVTFRCDPISEHNRLYWYRQTLGQGPEFLTYFQNEAQLEKSRLLSDRFSAERPKGSFSTLEIQRTEQGDSAMYLCASSLMHRIETQYFGPGTRLLVL.